This T cell receptor beta chain stems from a study of molecular identifiers for immune sequencing clone quantification. Background on the study: Replicate experiments divided RNA from around 20,000 or 100,000 naive CD8 cells into five parts and sequenced four.

Bulk libraries came from a prior protocol with listed TCR primers. One entry per CDR3 protein results from TCRdb running MiXCR on the PCR reads. The repertoire holds 50,000 to 75,000 distinct CDR3 sequences, with approximately 18% as singletons. In the case of this clonotype: Its antigen is as yet unknown. This may be a read error, as it is one base from a much larger clone.

Germline V gene lookup returns CDR1 MNHNS and CDR2 SASEGT. V lost 6 bases and J 3 bases, leaving 14 bases between the germline ends. The length of the CDR3 is 14 residues. Libraries used roughly 18,000 to 1,000,000 sorted naive CD8 T cells and 10%, 30% or 50% RNA input. Findings and caveats of the study: Detection of one spiked Jurkat cell's TCR RNA reportedly worked in 900,000 to 1,000,000 naive cells.

Sequencing was performed on naive CD8+ T cells from blood, with Jurkat cell RNA spiked in. Subset here: FACS-sorted CD8+CD4-CCR7+CD45RA+ naive T cells. This receptor was obtained from a human donor in good health. Some libraries in this study had Jurkat cell RNA spiked in. V and J are TRBV6-1 and TRBJ1-1; no firm D call. This CDR3 reads CASSRVDFDTEAFF. Written as DNA, the CDR3 is TGTGCCAGCAGCCGGGTCGATTTCGACACTGAAGCTTTCTTT.